Listed below are T cell receptor beta chains from one sample, sequenced in a study of T-cell memory formation after mild COVID-19. TCRdb analysed the 5' RACE reads with MiXCR anew, one entry per CDR3 protein. The sample has about 320,000 distinct CDR3 sequences, approximately 15% seen once. The sample consisted of PBMCs or a T cell subset sorted from them (not recorded which). Receptors originate from a man between 18 and 29 years old who had mild COVID-19 (a few samples of this study predate the infection). Cell type and time point are not known. Each CDR3 is given with its conserved first and last residue. The D gene is left open where the match is weak. Where a row states a size, it is once, few, many or the class of an expanded clone; other rows omit it.

>TRBV4-2|.|.|TRBJ2-2
CASSQDPGAIGELFF
TGTGCCAGCAGCCAAGATCCAGGAGCAATCGGGGAGCTGTTTTTT
>TRBV10-1|TRBD1|.|TRBJ2-2
CASSEYRGGELFF
TGCGCCAGCAGTGAATACAGGGGCGGGGAGCTGTTTTTT
>TRBV5-1|TRBD1|many|TRBJ2-1
CASSRGDRESRNEQFF
TGCGCCAGCAGCAGAGGGGACAGGGAGTCCCGAAATGAGCAGTTCTTC
>TRBV3-1|.|.|TRBJ2-2
CASSQSDTGELFF
TGTGCCAGCAGCCAGTCGGACACCGGGGAGCTGTTTTTT
>TRBV23-1|.|.|TRBJ1-1
CASDYRNLNTEAFF
TGCGCCAGCGATTACAGGAACTTGAACACTGAAGCTTTCTTT
>TRBV5-1|.|few|TRBJ2-3
CASRQFPSTDTQYF
TGCGCCAGCAGGCAATTCCCTAGCACAGATACGCAGTATTTT
>TRBV5-5|.|.|TRBJ1-1
CASSFRAQGNTEAFF
TGTGCCAGCAGCTTTCGGGCTCAGGGGAACACTGAAGCTTTCTTT
>TRBV3-1|.|few|TRBJ2-5
CASSQRVGRQETQYF
TGTGCCAGCAGCCAAAGAGTGGGCAGGCAAGAGACCCAGTACTTC
>TRBV20-1|.|.|TRBJ1-2
CSGSGSRYGYGYTF
TGCAGTGGTTCAGGGTCGCGGTACGGCTATGGCTACACCTTC
>TRBV6-5|TRBD2|few|TRBJ2-3
CASSKLAGTDTQYF
TGTGCCAGCAGTAAACTAGCGGGCACAGATACGCAGTATTTT
>TRBV6-2/TRBV6-3|.|.|TRBJ1-2
CASSFSEINYGYTF
TGTGCCAGCAGCTTCAGCGAGATCAACTATGGCTACACCTTC
>TRBV7-8|.|many|TRBJ1-2
CASSLDLNYGYTF
TGTGCCAGCAGCTTAGACCTAAACTATGGCTACACCTTC
>TRBV6-2/TRBV6-3|.|.|TRBJ2-7
CASSSFLGSSYEQYF
TGTGCCAGCAGTTCTTTCCTGGGCAGCTCCTACGAGCAGTACTTC
>TRBV6-5|TRBD1|few|TRBJ2-1
CASRTGSSSYNEQFF
TGTGCCAGCAGGACAGGGTCTAGCTCCTACAATGAGCAGTTCTTC
>TRBV4-2|.|many|TRBJ2-7
CASSQDLQSRTYEQYF
TGTGCCAGCAGCCAAGATCTTCAGTCTAGGACCTACGAGCAGTACTTC
>TRBV28|TRBD1|.|TRBJ1-1
CASSSPGQENTEAFF
TGTGCCAGCAGTTCGCCGGGACAGGAGAACACTGAAGCTTTCTTT
>TRBV6-4|.|.|TRBJ1-1
CASSDSKAGTVNTEAFF
TGTGCCAGCAGTGACTCGAAAGCCGGGACCGTGAACACTGAAGCTTTCTTT
>TRBV4-3|.|many|TRBJ1-1
CASSRGVGEGAEAFF
TGCGCCAGCAGCCGAGGCGTGGGGGAAGGAGCTGAAGCTTTCTTT
>TRBV6-5|.|.|TRBJ1-2
CASRPGQRPYGYTF
TGTGCCAGCAGACCGGGGCAGCGCCCCTATGGCTACACCTTC
>TRBV7-6|.|.|TRBJ1-1
CASSSGPTEAFF
TGTGCCAGCAGCTCGGGACCCACTGAAGCTTTCTTT
>TRBV30|.|.|TRBJ2-3
CAWSRDRYTDTQYF
TGTGCCTGGAGCCGGGACCGATACACAGATACGCAGTATTTT
>TRBV7-2|TRBD2|few|TRBJ2-1
CASSPRGLAGGLEQFF
TGTGCCAGCAGCCCGAGGGGGCTAGCGGGGGGCCTCGAGCAGTTCTTC
>TRBV6-2/TRBV6-3|.|.|TRBJ2-7
CASTLGHSGAYEQYF
TGTGCCAGCACTCTCGGACATTCGGGGGCCTACGAGCAGTACTTC
>TRBV3-1|.|once|TRBJ2-7
CASSQGVETYEQYF
TGTGCCAGCAGCCAAGGAGTGGAAACCTACGAGCAGTACTTC
>TRBV6-5|.|few|TRBJ2-2
CASRSAGGTPGSCFF
.
>TRBV7-9|TRBD1|few|TRBJ1-2
CASSSRGTGRYGYTF
TGTGCCAGCAGCTCCCGTGGGACAGGGAGGTATGGCTACACCTTC
>TRBV12-3/TRBV12-4|.|.|TRBJ1-5
CASRPGTGKNQPQHF
TGTGCCAGCAGACCGGGCACAGGGAAAAATCAGCCCCAGCATTTT